Each of the 15 T cell receptor beta chains below was sequenced from the same sample in a study of blood T cell repertoires in COVID-19. The table came from immunoSEQ multiplex PCR; TCRdb's copy has only in-frame clones and leaves some out. The sample has some 83,000 clones, around 88% seen once. Sequenced sample: peripheral blood. The receptors here all came from a man aged 60 to 69 with acute or convalescent COVID-19.

The V gene is TRBV10-3, the J gene TRBJ2-2, with 9 nucleotides matching TRBD2. Germline V CDR1 and CDR2: ENHRY, SYGVKD. This CDR3 is 18 amino acids long. Trimming removed 7 bases from V and 0 bases from J; junction bases left unmatched: 12. The DNA of the CDR3 is TGTGCCATCAACAGATTAGCGGGAGCCCCATCGAACACCGGGGAGCTGTTTTTT. This encodes CAINRLAGAPSNTGELFF.

V and J are TRBV2 and TRBJ2-7; TRBD2 agrees at 10 bases. Unmatched junction bases numbered 10, after V lost 6 bases and J lost 2 bases. CDR1 is SNHLY and CDR2 is FYNNEI in the germline V gene. The CDR3 length is 16 residues. CDR3 amino acids: CASSHGLAAAAYEQYF. CDR3 in DNA: TGTGCCAGCAGCCACGGACTAGCGGCCGCGGCCTACGAGCAGTACTTC.

The chain employs TRBV29-1 and TRBJ2-2, with 8 bases aligning to TRBD1. The germline V gene encodes CDR1 SQVTM and CDR2 ANQGSEA. Unmatched junction bases numbered 4, after V lost 4 bases and J lost 3 bases. The CDR3 sequence is 14 residues long. In nucleotides, the CDR3 is TGCAGCGTTGGACAGGGGCCCGACACCGGGGAGCTGTTTTTT. This sequence encodes CSVGQGPDTGELFF.

The chain has TRBV20-1 and TRBJ2-6, with D maybe TRBD1 (5 bases). The germline gives CDR1 DFQATT, CDR2 SNEGSKA (reference sequence). CDR3 length: 16 amino acids. Trimming took 3 bases from V and 1 from J, leaving 13 bases between them. This CDR3 is CSASLRQKSGANVLTF. The CDR3 DNA reads as TGCAGTGCTAGTCTCAGACAGAAGTCTGGGGCCAACGTCCTGACTTTC.

CDR3 residues: CASSQDRVVGALAWGEKLFF. As DNA, the CDR3 is TGTGCCAGCAGCCAAGACCGGGTCGTTGGAGCACTAGCGTGGGGTGAAAAACTGTTTTTT. The V call is TRBV4-2, the J call TRBJ1-4; D call uncertain. V lost 0 bases and J 7 bases, leaving 27 bases between the germline ends. CDR1 is LGHNA and CDR2 is YNFKEQ in the germline V gene. CDR3 length equals 20 residues.

The rearrangement uses TRBV12-3 or TRBV12-4 and TRBJ2-2; D not resolved. The CDR3 has 13 residues. V lost 6 bases and J lost 0, with 5 bases in between. In DNA form, the CDR3 reads TGTGCCAGCAGCCAGGCGAACACCGGGGAGCTGTTTTTT. Translation gives CASSQANTGELFF.

The chain carries TRBV5-1 and TRBJ1-6; 10 bases map to TRBD1. Germline lookup yields CDR1 SGHRS and CDR2 YFSETQ. This CDR3 comprises 16 residues. V lost 0 bases to trimming and J lost 7 bases; unmatched junction nucleotides: 4. The CDR3 region has the DNA TGCGCCAGCAGCTTGGATAGGACAGGGGGAAATTCACCCCTCCACTTT. It yields the protein CASSLDRTGGNSPLHF.

The chain combines TRBV7-9 with TRBJ2-7; no firm D call. Trimming left V 1 base short and J 6 bases short, with 10 bases between. The CDR3 covers 13 residues. Germline loops: CDR1 SEHNR, CDR2 FQNEAQ (reference sequence). The CDR3 nucleotides read TGTGCCAGCAGCTTAGAAACCGGGTCCGAGCAGTACTTC. As protein: CASSLETGSEQYF.

The V call is TRBV30, the J call TRBJ1-1; D not resolved. The CDR3 has 13 amino acids. Germline V gives CDR1 GTSNPN, CDR2 SVGIG (reference sequence). V gave up 0 bases and J gave up 5 bases, with 10 bases separating them. The CDR3, as DNA: TGTGCCTGGAGTGTGGCGGGGAATACTGAAGCTTTCTTT. Translating it yields CAWSVAGNTEAFF. The variable domain in full, with the rest retrieved from reference TRBV30 and TRBJ1-1, is SQTIHQWPATLVQPVGSPLSLECTVEGTSNPNLYWYRQAAGRGLQLLFYSVGIGQISSEVPQNLSASRPQDRQFILSSKKLLLSDSGFYLCAWSVAGNTEAFFGQGTRLTVV.

The V call is TRBV27, the J call TRBJ1-5, with a weak D call TRBD1 (6 bases). Germline CDR1 and CDR2: MNHEY and SMNVEV (reference sequence). This CDR3 has 17 amino acids. The V end lost 5 bases, the J end lost 1 base, and 18 bases lay between the germline ends. The CDR3 nucleotides are TGTGCCAGCAGTCCACGGGGGGCAGTGGGGAGCAATCAGCCCCAGCATTTT. Its translation is CASSPRGAVGSNQPQHF.

This clone was observed a single time. The chain carries TRBV10-3 and TRBJ1-2; TRBD1 agrees at 9 bases. This CDR3 is 12 amino acids long. Germline assignment: CDR1 ENHRY and CDR2 SYGVKD. Unmatched junction bases numbered 7, after V lost 10 bases and J lost 7 bases. The CDR3 coding sequence is TGTGCCACCGCCGGGACAGGGCTTGGCTACACCTTC. Residues: CATAGTGLGYTF.

The rearrangement uses TRBV5-1 and TRBJ2-7; 12 bases match TRBD2. This CDR3 has 16 amino acids. The germline V gene encodes CDR1 SGHRS and CDR2 YFSETQ. The junction had 7 bases not matched to a gene; V was cut back by 0 bases and J by 6 bases. In DNA form, the CDR3 reads TGCGCCAGCAGCTTGGGCCTAGCGGGAGGGCATAGCGAGCAGTACTTC. It codes for CASSLGLAGGHSEQYF.

The table lists this clone with a few counts. The CDR3, as DNA: TGTGCCAGCAGCTCTGACAGGGAAAACATTCAGTACTTC. Its protein product is CASSSDRENIQYF. V is TRBV5-4 and J is TRBJ2-4; the match to TRBD1 covers 7 bases. This CDR3 is 13 amino acids long. With 3 bases clipped from V and 5 bases from J, the junction kept 2 bases outside the gene matches. Germline V CDR1 and CDR2: SGHNT, YYREEE (reference sequence).

This chain uses TRBV9 with TRBJ1-2; D gene ambiguous. The germline V gene has CDR1 SGDLS and CDR2 YYNGEE. The length of the CDR3 is 13 residues. V gave up 3 bases and J gave up 7 bases, with 13 bases separating them. The CDR3 here is CASSAGSVFGYTF. CDR3 coding DNA: TGTGCCAGCAGCGCGGGAAGTGTATTTGGCTACACCTTC.

The rearrangement joins TRBV3-1 (or the pseudogene TRBV3-2) to TRBJ2-2; perhaps TRBD2 as D (5 bases). Germline V gene sequence: CDR1 LGHDT, CDR2 YNNKEL (reference sequence). The CDR3 length is 17 residues. Deletions cut 2 bases from V and 1 base from J, with 14 bases between. The CDR3 is CASSQRWGAENTGELFF. In DNA, the CDR3 is TGTGCCAGCAGCCAAAGATGGGGAGCGGAGAACACCGGGGAGCTGTTTTTT.